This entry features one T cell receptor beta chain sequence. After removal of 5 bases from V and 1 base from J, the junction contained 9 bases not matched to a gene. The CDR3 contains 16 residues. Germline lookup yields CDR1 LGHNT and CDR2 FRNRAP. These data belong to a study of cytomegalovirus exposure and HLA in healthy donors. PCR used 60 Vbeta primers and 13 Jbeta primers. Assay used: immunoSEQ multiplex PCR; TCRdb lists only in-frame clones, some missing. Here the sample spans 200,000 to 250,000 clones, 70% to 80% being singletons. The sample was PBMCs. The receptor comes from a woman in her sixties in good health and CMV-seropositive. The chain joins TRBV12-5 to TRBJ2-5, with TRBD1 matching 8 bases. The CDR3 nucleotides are TGTGCTAGTGGTCCCGGACAGGGAGGAGGCCAAGAGACCCAGTACTTC. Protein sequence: CASGPGQGGGQETQYF. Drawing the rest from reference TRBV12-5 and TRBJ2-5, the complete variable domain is DARVTQTPRHKVTEMGQEVTMRCQPILGHNTVFWYRQTMMQGLELLAYFRNRAPLDDSGMPKDRFSAEMPDATLATLKIQPSEPRDSAVYFCASGPGQGGGQETQYFGPGTRLLVL.